The 18 T cell receptor beta chains below come from one sample, sequenced in a study of OX40 agonist ivuxolimab in advanced cancers. Using immunoSEQ multiplex PCR, the repertoire was profiled, and TCRdb retains in-frame clones only, with some absent. Counted here are about 67,000 clones, approximately 87% occurring once; the ten biggest clones make up 3.5% to 4.5%. The specimen was CD4+ or CD8+ T cells sorted from blood, collected in a trial of the OX40 agonist ivuxolimab. Receptors were obtained from an adult with an advanced solid tumor such as melanoma, head and neck, liver or kidney cancer.

The chain joins TRBV11-2 to TRBJ1-3; 9 positions agree with TRBD1. J lost 0 bases, V lost 2 bases, and 5 bases had no gene match. The germline CDR1 and CDR2 sequences are SGHAT and FQNNGV. The CDR3 spans 17 residues. The CDR3 is CASSLIGQGFSGNTIYF. The DNA for the CDR3 is TGTGCCAGCAGCTTAATAGGACAGGGGTTCTCTGGAAACACCATATATTTT.

This clone has just one count. The chain joins TRBV6-5 to TRBJ1-2; tentative D call: TRBD1 (5 bases). From germline, CDR1 is MNHEY and CDR2 SVGAGI. The CDR3 is 16 amino acids. V lost 4 bases to trimming and J lost 2 bases, with 17 bases between them. CDR3 nucleotide sequence: TGTGCCAGCAGTTTAGGCGGGACTCAAAAGAACTATGGCTACACCTTC. Its translation is CASSLGGTQKNYGYTF.

The chain joins TRBV27 to TRBJ2-5; 12 bases line up with TRBD2. The CDR3 loop spans 15 amino acids. Looked up from germline, CDR1 is MNHEY and CDR2 is SMNVEV (reference sequence). The ends lost 8 bases at V and 5 bases at J; junction bases unmatched: 9. The CDR3 region has the DNA TGTGCCAGCGGGTCTAGCGGGGGGGCCCGGGAGACCCAGTACTTC. It translates to CASGSSGGARETQYF.

This clone occurred a few times. This rearrangement joins TRBV7-3 to TRBJ1-5; D is undetermined. The CDR3 runs to 13 residues. Trimming left V 3 bases short and J 8 bases short, with 11 bases between. Germline CDR1 is SGHTA and CDR2 is FQGTGA. CDR3 coding DNA: TGTGCCAGCAGCTTGTTCTCTGGAGAGCCCCAGCATTTT. Its protein is CASSLFSGEPQHF. Supplemented by reference TRBV7-3 and TRBJ1-5, the full variable domain reads GAGVSQTPSNKVTEKGKYVELRCDPISGHTALYWYRQSLGQGPEFLIYFQGTGAADDSGLPNDRFFAVRPEGSVSTLKIQRTERGDSAVYLCASSLFSGEPQHFGDGTRLSIL.

The V gene is TRBV7-2, the J gene TRBJ1-6; a possible D gene is TRBD1 (5 bases). Germline CDR1 SGHTA, CDR2 FQGNSA. Trimming took off 3 bases at V and 5 bases at J, with 11 bases between the two ends. The CDR3 consists of 15 residues. The CDR3 is CASSLRGQDNSPLHF. In nucleotides, the CDR3 is TGTGCCAGCAGCTTGAGGGGTCAGGATAATTCACCCCTCCACTTT.

The V and J genes are TRBV7-9 and TRBJ2-7, with 7 bases that match TRBD2. The CDR3 totals 15 residues. V was pared by 6 bases and J by 0 bases, with 8 bases of the junction left unmatched. Germline V gene sequence: CDR1 SEHNR, CDR2 FQNEAQ (reference sequence). In nucleotides, the CDR3 is TGTGCCAGCAGTTCGTTCGGCGGGAGCTCCTACGAGCAGTACTTC. It is translated as CASSSFGGSSYEQYF.

Only one count was recorded for this clone. The CDR3 DNA sequence: TGTGCCAGCAGCCCCACCCTCACTGAAGCTTTCTTT. As protein: CASSPTLTEAFF. The chain combines TRBV7-9 with TRBJ1-1, with D unresolved. With 5 bases removed from V and 4 bases from J, the gap between germline ends came to 8 bases. CDR1 and CDR2 from the germline V gene are SEHNR and FQNEAQ (reference sequence). The CDR3 loop spans 12 amino acids.

The chain uses TRBV11-3 and TRBJ1-1; possibly TRBD1 for D (5 bases). Germline V gene sequence: CDR1 SGHNT, CDR2 YENEEA. The CDR3 length is 13 residues. The germline V and J ends were trimmed by 5 bases and 1 base, with 8 bases remaining between them. The DNA for the CDR3 is TGTGCCAGCAGCCTGGACAAGAACACTGAAGCTTTCTTT. This codes for CASSLDKNTEAFF. Combining the CDR3 with reference TRBV11-3 and TRBJ1-1 gives the whole variable domain EAGVVQSPRYKIIEKKQPVAFWCNPISGHNTLYWYLQNLGQGPELLIRYENEEAVDDSQLPKDRFSAERLKGVDSTLKIQPAELGDSAVYLCASSLDKNTEAFFGQGTRLTVV.

This rearrangement joins TRBV28 to TRBJ1-2, with D maybe TRBD1 (5 bases). Germline lookup yields CDR1 MDHEN and CDR2 SYDVKM. The CDR3 is made up of 14 amino acids. Trimming removed 1 base from V and 6 bases from J, with 12 bases in between. The CDR3 here is CASSLSSPGDGYTF. The DNA of the CDR3 is TGTGCCAGCAGTTTATCCAGCCCGGGGGATGGCTACACCTTC.

V usage is TRBV6-6 and J usage is TRBJ2-5; a possible D gene is TRBD2 (5 bases). Trimming took 6 bases from V and 5 from J, leaving 13 bases between them. The germline CDR1 and CDR2 sequences are MNHNY and SVGAGI (reference sequence). This CDR3 is 13 amino acids long. In DNA, the CDR3 is TGTGCCAGCAGATCGGGCCCGGGGGAGACCCAGTACTTC. It specifies CASRSGPGETQYF.

This clone appeared a single time. This chain joins TRBV19 and TRBJ1-1; D is unresolved. Germline CDR1 is LNHDA and CDR2 is SQIVND (reference sequence). V lost 2 bases and J 7 bases, leaving 8 bases between the germline ends. The length of the CDR3 is 12 residues. The CDR3 coding sequence is TGTGCCAGTAGTATAAAAGGGCTTGAAGCTTTCTTT. The encoded protein is CASSIKGLEAFF.

CDR3: CASSPNLRNSPLHF. CDR3 DNA sequence: TGTGCCAGCAGCCCCAATCTACGGAATTCACCCCTCCACTTT. V and J are TRBV14 and TRBJ1-6; D call uncertain. V dropped 4 bases and J dropped 7 bases, with 11 bases sitting between them. Germline V gene lookup returns CDR1 SGHDN and CDR2 FVKESK. CDR3 size: 14 residues.

CDR3 sequence (DNA): TGTGCCAGTAAGGGACAGGGGTTCGCACGGACCATATATTTT. This sequence encodes CASKGQGFARTIYF. The chain recombines TRBV19 with TRBJ1-3, with 10 bases lining up with TRBD1. V lost 7 bases, J lost 10 bases, and 10 bases stayed unmatched. There are 14 residues in the CDR3. Germline CDR1 reads LNHDA; CDR2 reads SQIVND (reference sequence). Full variable domain (outside the CDR3, taken from reference TRBV19 and TRBJ1-3): DGGITQSPKYLFRKEGQNVTLSCEQNLNHDAMYWYRQDPGQGLRLIYYSQIVNDFQKGDIAEGYSVSREKKESFPLTVTSAQKNPTAFYLCASKGQGFARTIYFGEGSWLTVV.

Worth noting for this clone: The identical CDR3 is also encoded by other nucleotide sequences in the sample. V and J are TRBV7-9 and TRBJ1-2, with 7 bases identical to TRBD1. V dropped 7 bases and J dropped 2; count of bases not matched to a gene: 4. This CDR3 has 13 residues. The V gene's germline CDR1 is SEHNR and CDR2 FQNEAQ (reference sequence). The CDR3 sequence: CASTSGGNYGYTF. The CDR3 region has the DNA TGTGCCAGCACCTCAGGGGGAAACTATGGCTACACCTTC.

The chain carries TRBV5-1 and TRBJ2-1, with D tentatively TRBD2 (6 bases). From germline, CDR1 is SGHRS and CDR2 YFSETQ. The CDR3 is 14 amino acids. V was shortened by 4 bases and J by 3 bases, with 11 bases between the two germline ends. The CDR3 sequence is CASSEAGRYNEQFF. The CDR3 nucleotides read TGCGCCAGCAGCGAGGCGGGGCGCTACAATGAGCAGTTCTTC.

The chain carries TRBV19 and TRBJ1-3, with a weak D call TRBD1 (6 bases). V lost 7 bases, J lost 0 bases, and 10 bases lay in between. The CDR3 covers 14 residues. The germline V gene encodes CDR1 LNHDA and CDR2 SQIVND (reference sequence). CDR3 amino acids: CASTVQGSGNTIYF. The CDR3 region has the DNA TGTGCCAGTACTGTACAGGGCTCTGGAAACACCATATATTTT.

The CDR3 sequence is CASSIGDMYQETQYF. For the CDR3, the DNA is TGTGCCAGTAGTATCGGCGACATGTACCAAGAGACCCAGTACTTC. The chain has TRBV19 and TRBJ2-5; no clear D gene. Germline-derived CDR1 and CDR2 are LNHDA and SQIVND (reference sequence). With 3 bases removed from V and 0 bases from J, the gap between germline ends came to 11 bases. CDR3 length equals 15 residues.

V usage is TRBV4-1 and J usage is TRBJ2-7; 12 nucleotides agree with TRBD2. The germline V gene encodes CDR1 MGHRA and CDR2 YSYEKL. J gave up 3 bases and V 5 bases, and 17 bases lay outside the gene matches. The CDR3 extends over 19 amino acids. The CDR3 protein is CASSTTSVLRTSGVYEQYF. The CDR3 bases are TGCGCCAGCAGCACGACCTCAGTTTTAAGGACTAGCGGGGTCTACGAGCAGTACTTC.